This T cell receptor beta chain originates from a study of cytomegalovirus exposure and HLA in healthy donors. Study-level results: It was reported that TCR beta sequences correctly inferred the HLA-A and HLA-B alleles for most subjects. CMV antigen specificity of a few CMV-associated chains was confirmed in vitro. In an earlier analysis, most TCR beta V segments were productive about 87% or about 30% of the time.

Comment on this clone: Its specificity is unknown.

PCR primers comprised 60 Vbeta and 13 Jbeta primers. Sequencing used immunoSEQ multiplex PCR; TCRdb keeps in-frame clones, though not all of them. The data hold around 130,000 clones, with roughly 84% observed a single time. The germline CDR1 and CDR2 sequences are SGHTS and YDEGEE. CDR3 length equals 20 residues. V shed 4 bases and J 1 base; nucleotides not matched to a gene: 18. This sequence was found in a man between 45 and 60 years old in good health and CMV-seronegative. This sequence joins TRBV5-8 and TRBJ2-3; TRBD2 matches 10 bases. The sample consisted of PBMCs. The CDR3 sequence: CASSPGYRLAGAGGTDTQYF. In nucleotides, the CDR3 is TGTGCCAGCAGCCCCGGCTACAGGCTAGCGGGGGCCGGGGGCACAGATACGCAGTATTTT.